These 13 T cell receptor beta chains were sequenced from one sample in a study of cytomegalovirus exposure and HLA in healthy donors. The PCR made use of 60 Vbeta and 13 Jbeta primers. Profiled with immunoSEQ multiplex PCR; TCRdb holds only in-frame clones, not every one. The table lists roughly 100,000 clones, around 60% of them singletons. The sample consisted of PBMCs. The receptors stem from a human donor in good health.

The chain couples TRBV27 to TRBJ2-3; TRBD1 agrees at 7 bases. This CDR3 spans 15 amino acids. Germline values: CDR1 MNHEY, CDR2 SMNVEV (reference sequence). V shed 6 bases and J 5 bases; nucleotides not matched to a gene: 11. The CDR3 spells CASRKLTGWIDTQYF. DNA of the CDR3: TGTGCCAGCAGGAAATTGACAGGGTGGATAGATACGCAGTATTTT.

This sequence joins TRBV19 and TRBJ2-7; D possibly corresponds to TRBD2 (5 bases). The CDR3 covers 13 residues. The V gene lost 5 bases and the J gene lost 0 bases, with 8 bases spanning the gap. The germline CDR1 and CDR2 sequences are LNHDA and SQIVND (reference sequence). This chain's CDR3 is CASSPTISYEQYF. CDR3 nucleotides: TGTGCCAGTAGTCCGACTATCTCCTACGAGCAGTACTTC.

The CDR3 region is CASSILAGTIYEQYF. CDR3 nucleotides: TGTGCCAGTAGTATTTTAGCGGGGACCATCTACGAGCAGTACTTC. The V gene is TRBV19, the J gene TRBJ2-7; 8 nucleotides align to TRBD2. The CDR3 runs 15 residues. Per the germline V gene, CDR1 is LNHDA and CDR2 is SQIVND (reference sequence). The trim removed 3 bases at V and 3 bases at J, leaving 7 bases unmatched. The full variable domain, in which reference TRBV19 and TRBJ2-7 provide the parts outside the CDR3, is DGGITQSPKYLFRKEGQNVTLSCEQNLNHDAMYWYRQDPGQGLRLIYYSQIVNDFQKGDIAEGYSVSREKKESFPLTVTSAQKNPTAFYLCASSILAGTIYEQYFGPGTRLTVT.

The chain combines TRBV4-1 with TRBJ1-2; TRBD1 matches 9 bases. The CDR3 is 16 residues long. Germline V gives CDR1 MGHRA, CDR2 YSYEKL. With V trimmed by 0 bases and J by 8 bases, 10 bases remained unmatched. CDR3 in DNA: TGCGCCAGCAGCCAAGATGGATTCCGGGACAGGGTCGGCTACACCTTC. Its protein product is CASSQDGFRDRVGYTF.

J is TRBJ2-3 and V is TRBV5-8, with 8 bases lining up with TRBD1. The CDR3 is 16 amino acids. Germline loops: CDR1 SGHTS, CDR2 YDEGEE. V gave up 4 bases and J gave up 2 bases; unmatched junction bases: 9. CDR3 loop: CASSPTATGVTDTQYF. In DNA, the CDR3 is TGTGCCAGCAGCCCAACGGCGACAGGGGTCACAGATACGCAGTATTTT. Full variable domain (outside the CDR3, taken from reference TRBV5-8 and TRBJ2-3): EAGVTQSPTHLIKTRGQQATLRCSPISGHTSVYWYQQALGLGLQFLLWYDEGEERNRGNFPPRFSGRQFPNYSSELNVNALELEDSALYLCASSPTATGVTDTQYFGPGTRLTVL.

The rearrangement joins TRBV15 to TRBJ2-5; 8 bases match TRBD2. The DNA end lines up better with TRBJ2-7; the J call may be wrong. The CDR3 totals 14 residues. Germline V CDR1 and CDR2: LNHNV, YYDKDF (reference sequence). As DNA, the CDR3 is TGTGCCACCAGCAGAGAGCGGGGGGCCTACGAGCAGTACTTC. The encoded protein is CATSRERGAYEQYF.

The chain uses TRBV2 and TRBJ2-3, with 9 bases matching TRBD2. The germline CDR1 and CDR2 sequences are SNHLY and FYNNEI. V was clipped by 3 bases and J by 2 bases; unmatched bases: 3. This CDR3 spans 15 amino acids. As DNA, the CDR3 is TGTGCCAGCAGTGAGCGGACTAGCGTCACAGATACGCAGTATTTT. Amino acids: CASSERTSVTDTQYF.

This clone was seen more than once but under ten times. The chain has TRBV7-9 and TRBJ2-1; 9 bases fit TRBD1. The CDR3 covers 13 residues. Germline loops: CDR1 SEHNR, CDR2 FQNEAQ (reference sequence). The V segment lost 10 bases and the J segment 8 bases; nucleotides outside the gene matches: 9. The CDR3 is CATRDRVFDEQFF. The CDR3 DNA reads TGTGCCACCCGGGACAGGGTCTTCGATGAGCAGTTCTTC.

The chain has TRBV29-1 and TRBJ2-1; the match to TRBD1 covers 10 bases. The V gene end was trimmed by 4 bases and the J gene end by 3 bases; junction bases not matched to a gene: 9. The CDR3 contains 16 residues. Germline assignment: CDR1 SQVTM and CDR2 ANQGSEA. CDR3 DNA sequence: TGCAGCGTTGGGTGGGGGACAGGGGATAACTACAATGAGCAGTTCTTC. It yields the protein CSVGWGTGDNYNEQFF.

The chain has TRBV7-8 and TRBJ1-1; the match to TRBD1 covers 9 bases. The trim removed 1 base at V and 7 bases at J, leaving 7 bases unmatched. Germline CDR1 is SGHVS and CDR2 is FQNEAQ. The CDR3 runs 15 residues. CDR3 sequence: CASSLGGQGTIEAFF. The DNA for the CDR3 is TGTGCCAGCAGCTTAGGTGGACAGGGGACGATTGAAGCTTTCTTT.

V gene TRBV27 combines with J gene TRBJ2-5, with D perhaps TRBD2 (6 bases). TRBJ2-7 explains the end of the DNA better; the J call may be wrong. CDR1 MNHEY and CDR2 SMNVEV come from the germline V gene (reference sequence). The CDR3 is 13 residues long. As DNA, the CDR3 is TGTGCCAGCAAATTACGGGGGACCTACGAGCAGTACTTC. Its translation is CASKLRGTYEQYF.

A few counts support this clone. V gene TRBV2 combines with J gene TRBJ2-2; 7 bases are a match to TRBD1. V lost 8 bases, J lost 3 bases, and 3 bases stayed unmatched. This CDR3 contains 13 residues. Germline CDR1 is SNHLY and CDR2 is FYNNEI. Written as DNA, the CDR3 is TGTGCCAGCGCAACAGGGGACACCGGGGAGCTGTTTTTT. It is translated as CASATGDTGELFF.

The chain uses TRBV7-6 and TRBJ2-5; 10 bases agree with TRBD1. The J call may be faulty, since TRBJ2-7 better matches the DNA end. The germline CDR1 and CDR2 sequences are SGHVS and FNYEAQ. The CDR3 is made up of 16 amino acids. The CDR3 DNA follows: TGTGCCAGCAGCTTGACAGGGGGCAGCGGACAGAACGAGCAGTACTTC. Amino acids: CASSLTGGSGQNEQYF.